What follows describes a single T cell receptor (beta chain). Antigen unknown. This sample was taken from a study of cytomegalovirus exposure and HLA in healthy donors. The study's findings and limits: Earlier analysis yielded a pattern in which most TCR beta V segments were productive about 87% or about 30% of the time. In vitro experiments confirmed that three CMV-associated chains were specific for CMV antigens. Association of approximately 16,000 TCR beta sequences with HLA alleles was found at 0.05 false discovery rate in a later analysis.

The study ran its PCR with 60 Vbeta and 13 Jbeta primers. TCRdb keeps only in-frame clones here, not all; method: immunoSEQ multiplex PCR. The data hold 150,000 to 200,000 clones, with roughly nine tenths observed a single time. The material sequenced was PBMCs. The TCR originated in a girl under three years old in good health and CMV-seronegative.

CDR3 sequence: CASSLGQVNSPLHF. The DNA of the CDR3 is TGTGCCAGCAGCTTAGGACAGGTGAATTCACCCCTCCACTTT. The chain joins TRBV7-6 to TRBJ1-6; D may be TRBD1 (6 bases). Germline-derived CDR1 and CDR2 are SGHVS and FNYEAQ. V shed 1 base and J shed 7 bases, with 8 bases lying between them. The length of the CDR3 is 14 residues.